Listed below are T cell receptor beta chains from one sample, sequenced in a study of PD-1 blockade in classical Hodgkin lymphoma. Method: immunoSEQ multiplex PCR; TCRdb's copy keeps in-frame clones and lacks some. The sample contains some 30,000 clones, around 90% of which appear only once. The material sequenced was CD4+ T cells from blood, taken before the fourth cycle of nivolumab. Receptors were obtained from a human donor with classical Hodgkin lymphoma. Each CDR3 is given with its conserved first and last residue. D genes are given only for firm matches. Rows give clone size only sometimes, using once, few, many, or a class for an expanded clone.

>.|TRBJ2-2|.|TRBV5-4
TGTGCCAGCAGCAGCCCGAGGGGGTTGGGGCGGGATGGCACCGGGGAGCTGTTTTTT
CASSSPRGLGRDGTGELFF
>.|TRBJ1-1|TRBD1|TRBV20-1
TGCAGGGCACAGGGGTACACTGAAGCTTTCTTT
CRAQGYTEAFF
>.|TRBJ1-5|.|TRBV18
TGTGCCAGCTCACCCCTACCTCCGGGGGCTTCGAGACAGCCCCAGCATTTT
CASSPLPPGASRQPQHF
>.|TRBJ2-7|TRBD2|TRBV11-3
TGTGCCAGCAGCTTGGCTAGCGGGAGCTACGAGCAGTACTTC
CASSLASGSYEQYF
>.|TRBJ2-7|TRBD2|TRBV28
TGTGCCAGCAGCCGTCTGGCGGGAGGAAACTACGAGCAGTACTTC
CASSRLAGGNYEQYF
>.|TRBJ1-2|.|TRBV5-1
TGCGCCAGCAGCTTGGGAGGTAGTGGCTACACCTTC
CASSLGGSGYTF
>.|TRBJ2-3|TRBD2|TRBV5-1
TGCGCCAGCAGCCTAAGCGGGGGCACAGATACGCAGTATTTT
CASSLSGGTDTQYF
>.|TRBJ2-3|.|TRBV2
TGTGCCAGCAGGAACGGCTTTTCTAGCACAGATACGCAGTATTTT
CASRNGFSSTDTQYF
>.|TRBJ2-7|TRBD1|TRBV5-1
TGCGCCAGCAGCTTGGGGGACAGGGATCCCTACGAGCAGTACTTC
CASSLGDRDPYEQYF
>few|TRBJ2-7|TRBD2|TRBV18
TGTGCCAGCTCACCAACTAGCGGGAGGGCCCTCGGGGAGCAGTACTTC
CASSPTSGRALGEQYF
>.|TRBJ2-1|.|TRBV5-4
TGTGCCAGCAGACCTGGACGGAGCTCCTACAATGAGCAGTTCTTC
CASRPGRSSYNEQFF
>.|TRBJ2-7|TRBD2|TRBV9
TGTGCCAGCAGCGTCACACTAGCGGGAGTGGGCGAGCAGTACTTC
CASSVTLAGVGEQYF
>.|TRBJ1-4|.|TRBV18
TGTGCCAGCTCACCCCAGAGTGAAAAACTGTTTTTT
CASSPQSEKLFF
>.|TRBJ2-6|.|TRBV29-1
TGCAGCGCATCATCGTACCCTGGGGCCAACGTCCTGACTTTC
CSASSYPGANVLTF
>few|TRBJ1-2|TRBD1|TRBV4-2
TGTGCCAGCAGCCAAGCAAGGGGACAGGGGGCCGAAGGCTACACCTTC
CASSQARGQGAEGYTF
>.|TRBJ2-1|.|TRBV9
TGTGCCAGCAGCGTAGGCGGGAATTCCTACAATGAGCAGTTCTTC
CASSVGGNSYNEQFF
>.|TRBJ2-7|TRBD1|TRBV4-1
TGCGCCAGCAGCCAATTAGGGACAGGTTCTTCCTACGAGCAGTACTTC
CASSQLGTGSSYEQYF
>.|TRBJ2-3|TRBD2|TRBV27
TGTGCCAGCAGTTTGGGGCTAGCGGGACCATTTAGAAGCACAGATACGCAGTATTTT
CASSLGLAGPFRSTDTQYF
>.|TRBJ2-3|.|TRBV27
TGTGCCAGCAGTTTAAGGTACACAGATACGCAGTATTTT
CASSLRYTDTQYF
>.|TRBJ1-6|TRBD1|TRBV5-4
TGTGCCAGCAGCTCAGACAGGGTTGAGGTGGGATCACCCCTCCACTTT
CASSSDRVEVGSPLHF
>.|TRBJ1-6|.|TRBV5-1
TGCGCCAGCAGCTTGGACCGATGGACTGGCAGTTCACCCCTCCACTTT
CASSLDRWTGSSPLHF
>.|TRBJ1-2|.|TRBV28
TGTGCCAGCAGTTTATACTATGGCTACACCTTC
CASSLYYGYTF
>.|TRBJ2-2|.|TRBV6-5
TGTGCCAGCACCGAAGACTGGACCGGGGAGCTGTTTTTT
CASTEDWTGELFF
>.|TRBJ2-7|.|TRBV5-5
TGTGCCAGCAGCTTGAGATGGACTAACTACGAGCAGTACTTC
CASSLRWTNYEQYF
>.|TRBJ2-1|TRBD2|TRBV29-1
TGCAGCGCAAATAACCCGCCTAGCGGGAGGATTAATGAGCAGTTCTTC
CSANNPPSGRINEQFF
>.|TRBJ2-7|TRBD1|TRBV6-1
TGTGCCAGCACAAGGACAGGGGGCGCGTACGAGCAGTACTTC
CASTRTGGAYEQYF
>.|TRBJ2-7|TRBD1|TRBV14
TGTGCCAGCAAAAGAGGACAGGGGCCTGGCGAGCAGTACTTC
CASKRGQGPGEQYF
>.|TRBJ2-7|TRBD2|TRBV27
TGTGCCAGCAGTTCGGCTAGCGGGGCCTACGAGCAGTACTTC
CASSSASGAYEQYF